This T cell receptor beta chain was documented in a study of blood T cell repertoires in COVID-19. Across the whole study: COVID-19 samples from acute and convalescent phases originated in the United States, Italy and Spain. PBMCs, B-cell-depleted T cells, or T cells were the source of the cDNA or gDNA that made up the material.

In the original workflow: Amplified reference gene primers provided the basis for estimating nucleated cell counts. Clones were read by immunoSEQ multiplex PCR, and TCRdb kept only the in-frame ones, dropping some. The DNA gave D and trimming, while V, J and clone size come from that table. Of over 100,000 clones in the sample, 70% to 90% were seen once. This CDR3 is built from 14 residues. The V end was cut by 0 bases, the J end by 5 bases, with 11 bases between. Looked up from germline, CDR1 is MNHEY and CDR2 is SVGAGI. The sample taken for sequencing was peripheral blood. This sequence joins TRBV6-5 and TRBJ2-7; tentatively, D is TRBD2 (6 bases). The sequence was collected from a man aged 45-65 years with active or convalescent COVID-19. The CDR3 DNA reads TGTGCCAGCAGTTACTCGTTCAGGGAGGACGAGCAGTACTTC. Protein sequence: CASSYSFREDEQYF.